One and the same sample provided the 17 T cell receptor beta chains below, sequenced in a study of OX40 agonist ivuxolimab in advanced cancers. Sequenced by immunoSEQ multiplex PCR; TCRdb stores in-frame clones only, minus some. The sample carries tens of thousands of clones, around 87% recorded once. The sequences come from CD4+ or CD8+ T cells sorted from blood, collected in a trial of the OX40 agonist ivuxolimab. The source of these receptors is an adult with an advanced solid tumor such as melanoma, head and neck, liver or kidney cancer.

The chain couples TRBV9 to TRBJ1-6; weak D call: TRBD1 (5 bases). Trimming left V 4 bases short and J 4 bases short, with 18 bases between. Germline CDR1 is SGDLS and CDR2 is YYNGEE. The CDR3 covers 17 residues. The DNA of the CDR3 is TGTGCCAGCAGCTCCAGAGCGTCCCAGGGTTATAATTCACCCCTCCACTTT. It encodes CASSSRASQGYNSPLHF.

The chain links TRBV21-1 to TRBJ1-1; the table names TRBD1, a call not compared with the DNA. TRBV21-1 is flagged as a pseudogene. The length of the CDR3 is 16 residues. This chain's CDR3 is CASSKGGPTGETEAFF. The CDR3 DNA follows: TGTGCCAGCAGCAAAGGAGGGCCCACAGGGGAAACTGAAGCTTTCTTT.

This chain links TRBV27 with TRBJ1-6, with TRBD1 matching 7 bases. The CDR3 spans 14 residues. The V gene end was trimmed by 3 bases and the J gene end by 7 bases; junction bases not matched to a gene: 3. Germline V gene data show CDR1 as MNHEY and CDR2 as SMNVEV (reference sequence). The CDR3 DNA is TGTGCCAGCAGTTTCCGGGACAGCAATTCACCCCTCCACTTT. This sequence encodes CASSFRDSNSPLHF.

The chain carries TRBV5-1 and TRBJ1-4; a possible D gene is TRBD1 (6 bases). V lost 4 bases and J 10 bases, leaving 17 bases between the germline ends. Germline assignment: CDR1 SGHRS and CDR2 YFSETQ. CDR3 length: 14 residues. CDR3 sequence (DNA): TGCGCCAGCAGCGTGGGACACACGGGGGGAAAACTGTTTTTT. It codes for CASSVGHTGGKLFF.

CDR3 protein: CASSSEDSRSETQYF. For the CDR3, the DNA is TGCGCCAGCAGCAGTGAGGACAGTAGGTCGGAGACCCAGTACTTC. This sequence joins TRBV5-1 and TRBJ2-5; possible D gene TRBD1, 6 bases. This CDR3 contains 15 residues. Trimming removed 4 bases at V and 5 bases at J, with 18 bases between. Per germline, CDR1 SGHRS and CDR2 YFSETQ.

The chain recombines TRBV6-5 with TRBJ1-2; D is uncertain. Germline CDR1 reads MNHEY; CDR2 reads SVGAGI. There are 15 residues in the CDR3. V was clipped by 2 bases and J by 6 bases, with 16 bases between them. The chain's CDR3 is CASSYDVLSSHGYTF. CDR3 nucleotide sequence: TGTGCCAGCAGTTACGACGTTTTATCCTCCCATGGCTACACCTTC.

This chain uses TRBV2 with TRBJ1-2; tentatively, D is TRBD1 (5 bases). The V and J ends lost 8 bases and 6 bases respectively, with 13 bases between them. This CDR3 region has 12 residues. Germline-derived CDR1 and CDR2 are SNHLY and FYNNEI. In DNA, the CDR3 is TGTGCCAGCCACAGAGGGGTTAATGGCTACACCTTC. Protein sequence: CASHRGVNGYTF.

The table lists this clone with a count of one. This chain links TRBV2 with TRBJ2-5; TRBD1 might be the D (6 bases). Germline values: CDR1 SNHLY, CDR2 FYNNEI. V lost 5 bases to trimming and J lost 4 bases, with 17 bases between them. The CDR3 totals 15 residues. CDR3 residues: CASSRAGASRETQYF. The CDR3 DNA is TGTGCCAGCAGTCGGGCAGGGGCGTCAAGAGAGACCCAGTACTTC.

V is TRBV30 and J is TRBJ1-6; D unresolved. Germline V CDR1 and CDR2: GTSNPN, SVGIG (reference sequence). This CDR3 has 16 amino acids. V gave up 3 bases and J gave up 0 bases, with 12 bases separating them. The CDR3: CAWSPWGSSYNSPLHF. The CDR3 nucleotides are TGTGCCTGGAGCCCGTGGGGAAGCTCCTATAATTCACCCCTCCACTTT.

This clone appeared a single time. The chain is built from TRBV2 and TRBJ2-3; D is perhaps TRBD2 (6 bases). CDR3 length equals 15 residues. Germline V lookup: CDR1 SNHLY, CDR2 FYNNEI. V was cut by 4 bases and J by 0 bases, with 11 bases left in between. CDR3 nucleotide sequence: TGTGCCAGCAGTGGGAGGGGCTATAGCACAGATACGCAGTATTTT. This encodes CASSGRGYSTDTQYF.

The chain couples TRBV5-4 to TRBJ1-6; TRBD1 matches 7 bases. Looked up from germline, CDR1 is SGHNT and CDR2 is YYREEE (reference sequence). V was clipped by 5 bases and J by 9 bases; unmatched bases: 8. CDR3 size: 14 residues. CDR3 nucleotides: TGTGCCAGCAGTTCACAGGGGTTGGGTTCACCCCTCCACTTT. This encodes CASSSQGLGSPLHF. The whole variable domain, filled in from reference TRBV5-4 and TRBJ1-6, reads ETGVTQSPTHLIKTRGQQVTLRCSSQSGHNTVSWYQQALGQGPQFIFQYYREEENGRGNFPPRFSGLQFPNYSSELNVNALELDDSALYLCASSSQGLGSPLHFGNGTRLTVT.

The chain links TRBV5-1 to TRBJ1-1, with 8 bases aligning to TRBD1. After removal of 0 bases from V and 5 bases from J, the junction contained 12 bases not matched to a gene. The CDR3 length is 17 residues. From germline, CDR1 is SGHRS and CDR2 YFSETQ. The DNA of the CDR3 is TGCGCCAGCAGCTTGGGATGGTCGAAACAGGGGGGAACTGAAGCTTTCTTT. It is translated as CASSLGWSKQGGTEAFF.

The chain employs TRBV18 and TRBJ1-6; the match to TRBD1 covers 9 bases. Germline V gene lookup returns CDR1 KGHSH and CDR2 LQKENI. This CDR3 is 14 amino acids long. Trimming took 5 bases from V and 6 from J; bases not matched to a gene: 2. This CDR3 is CASSRDRVNSPLHF. CDR3 DNA: TGTGCCAGCTCAAGGGACAGGGTTAATTCACCCCTCCACTTT.

The V and J genes are TRBV6-1 and TRBJ1-1, with D unclear. The CDR3 runs to 11 residues. Per the germline V gene, CDR1 is MNHNS and CDR2 is SASEGT. V shed 2 bases and J shed 5 bases, with 3 bases lying between them. The CDR3 reads CASSEWTEAFF. In DNA, the CDR3 is TGTGCCAGCAGTGAATGGACTGAAGCTTTCTTT.

This clone has a single count. V is TRBV18 and J is TRBJ1-5; 7 bases fit TRBD1. Germline-derived CDR1 and CDR2 are KGHSH and LQKENI. The CDR3 spans 14 residues. The ends lost 3 bases at V and 7 bases at J; junction bases unmatched: 6. The CDR3 DNA reads as TGTGCCAGCTCACCGGAGGGGGCTATCCAGCCCCAGCATTTT. As protein: CASSPEGAIQPQHF. Full variable domain (missing parts from reference TRBV18 and TRBJ1-5): NAGVMQNPRHLVRRRGQEARLRCSPMKGHSHVYWYRQLPEEGLKFMVYLQKENIIDESGMPKERFSAEFPKEGPSILRIQQVVRGDSAAYFCASSPEGAIQPQHFGDGTRLSIL.

The chain employs TRBV18 and TRBJ2-7, with D tentatively TRBD2 (6 bases). The CDR3 covers 13 residues. The V and J ends lost 3 bases and 4 bases respectively, with 10 bases between them. Germline V gene lookup returns CDR1 KGHSH and CDR2 LQKENI. CDR3 region: CASSPLGRYEQYF. CDR3 DNA sequence: TGTGCCAGCTCACCCCTGGGGAGGTACGAGCAGTACTTC.

This chain links TRBV7-9 with TRBJ1-1; D is ambiguous. V was shortened by 5 bases and J by 7 bases, with 14 bases between the two germline ends. Germline lookup yields CDR1 SEHNR and CDR2 FQNEAQ (reference sequence). The CDR3 covers 13 residues. The CDR3 loop is CASSLPGWGEAFF. The CDR3 nucleotides are TGTGCCAGCAGCCTCCCGGGATGGGGTGAAGCTTTCTTT.